One sample yielded the 32 T cell receptor beta chains listed below, sequenced in a study of identical twins. TCRdb reanalysed the 5' RACE reads using MiXCR and keeps one entry per CDR3 protein. The sample shows hundreds of thousands of distinct CDR3 sequences, roughly 6.2% of them seen only once. Material for sequencing was naive T cells sorted from blood. The origin of the receptors is a man aged 18 to 29 in good health.

This clonotype was recorded a few times. This rearrangement joins TRBV6-1 to TRBJ1-5, with D possibly matching TRBD1 (6 bases). This CDR3 has 16 residues. Deletions cut 5 bases from V and 2 bases from J, with 16 bases between. Per the germline V gene, CDR1 is MNHNS and CDR2 is SASEGT. The CDR3 DNA sequence: TGTGCCAGCAGTAGATACAGGGTTGGGGGCAATCAGCCCCAGCATTTT. Protein sequence: CASSRYRVGGNQPQHF.

This clonotype was observed at least ten times. This rearrangement joins TRBV6-1 to TRBJ1-2, with 9 nucleotides matching TRBD1. The V gene end was trimmed by 5 bases and the J gene end by 4 bases; junction bases not matched to a gene: 5. Per the germline V gene, CDR1 is MNHNS and CDR2 is SASEGT. This CDR3 region has 14 residues. The CDR3 sequence: CASSTQQGAYGYTF. The CDR3 region has the DNA TGTGCCAGCAGTACACAACAGGGGGCCTATGGCTACACCTTC.

This clonotype has just a few counts. The V gene is TRBV7-2, the J gene TRBJ2-1; D remains unclear. The CDR3 loop spans 15 amino acids. Germline V lookup: CDR1 SGHTA, CDR2 FQGNSA. Trimming removed 2 bases from V and 7 bases from J, with 15 bases in between. In nucleotides, the CDR3 is TGTGCCAGCAGCTTAAGACTGGGCTCTCGGAATGAGCAGTTCTTC. It yields the protein CASSLRLGSRNEQFF. Complete variable domain (other parts from reference TRBV7-2 and TRBJ2-1): GAGVSQSPSNKVTEKGKDVELRCDPISGHTALYWYRQSLGQGLEFLIYFQGNSAPDKSGLPSDRFSAERTGGSVSTLTIQRTQQEDSAVYLCASSLRLGSRNEQFFGPGTRLTVL.

This clonotype was recorded many times. J is TRBJ2-1 and V is TRBV7-9; possibly TRBD2 for D (5 bases). V lost 6 bases to trimming and J lost 9 bases, with 12 bases between them. Germline CDR1 and CDR2: SEHNR and FQNEAQ (reference sequence). This CDR3 is built from 12 residues. CDR3 sequence (DNA): TGTGCCAGCAGAGAGGGAGCGGTTGAGCAGTTCTTC. Amino acid sequence: CASREGAVEQFF.

This clonotype was seen many times. The rearrangement uses TRBV20-1 and TRBJ2-7; a possible D gene is TRBD2 (5 bases). CDR1 and CDR2 (germline): DFQATT, SNEGSKA (reference sequence). The V and J ends lost 2 bases and 6 bases respectively, with 23 bases between them. The CDR3 covers 16 residues. In DNA, the CDR3 is TGCAGTGCTAGATCATCTATCGGCCCCGGCCGGGGCGAGCAGTACTTC. Translation gives CSARSSIGPGRGEQYF.

This clonotype was seen ten or more times. The J gene is TRBJ1-1, the V gene TRBV25-1; D gene uncertain. V lost 1 base to trimming and J lost 1 base, with 7 bases between them. The length of the CDR3 is 14 residues. Germline CDR1 is MGHDK and CDR2 is SYGVNS. CDR3 protein: CASSELAPNTEAFF. Here the CDR3 DNA reads TGTGCCAGCAGTGAATTGGCACCGAACACTGAAGCTTTCTTT.

This clonotype has a handful of counts. This chain connects TRBV6-1 to TRBJ2-4; D ambiguous. V dropped 7 bases and J dropped 0 bases, with 13 bases sitting between them. CDR3 length: 15 amino acids. Germline lookup yields CDR1 MNHNS and CDR2 SASEGT. The CDR3 DNA reads TGTGCCAGCAAGACCGAAAGTCTAGCCAAAAACATTCAGTACTTC. As protein: CASKTESLAKNIQYF.

This clonotype came up many times. The gene calls are TRBV5-6 and TRBJ1-5; a weak D match, TRBD1 (5 bases). V was trimmed by 0 bases and J by 1 base, leaving 14 bases between them. The CDR3 contains 17 residues. CDR1 is SGHDT, CDR2 YYEEEE, per germline. The CDR3, as DNA: TGTGCCAGCAGCTTGGCCTTGGGAGGGGTCAGCAATCAGCCCCAGCATTTT. It encodes CASSLALGGVSNQPQHF.

This clonotype was recorded at least ten times. The V call is TRBV20-1, the J call TRBJ1-4; D is perhaps TRBD1 (5 bases). The CDR3 extends over 15 amino acids. V was clipped by 2 bases and J by 4 bases, with 14 bases between them. Germline V lookup: CDR1 DFQATT, CDR2 SNEGSKA (reference sequence). The CDR3 sequence: CSARNLLGLNEKLFF. As DNA, the CDR3 is TGCAGTGCTAGAAATCTCCTGGGACTTAATGAAAAACTGTTTTTT.

This clonotype was counted a few times. The rearrangement links TRBV9 to TRBJ2-1; D uncertain. CDR1 SGDLS and CDR2 YYNGEE come from the germline V gene. V lost 2 bases and J 0 bases, leaving 9 bases between the germline ends. This CDR3 is 15 amino acids long. The CDR3 here is CASSVDPSSYNEQFF. CDR3 DNA sequence: TGTGCCAGCAGCGTCGATCCGAGCTCCTACAATGAGCAGTTCTTC.

Only a few counts were recorded for this clonotype. The chain uses TRBV12-3 or TRBV12-4 and TRBJ2-1; 7 bases fit TRBD2. The length of the CDR3 is 15 residues. Trimming removed 3 bases from V and 8 bases from J; junction bases left unmatched: 10. In DNA form, the CDR3 reads TGTGCCAGCAGTTTTGGTGGGAGGGCCTCGGATGAGCAGTTCTTC. Translated: CASSFGGRASDEQFF.

The chain links TRBV24-1 to TRBJ2-1; 7 positions match TRBD2. Per the germline V gene, CDR1 is KGHDR and CDR2 is SFDVKD. With 8 bases clipped from V and 3 bases from J, the junction kept 3 bases outside the gene matches. CDR3 length: 13 residues. The chain's CDR3 is CATTASGYNEQFF. DNA of the CDR3: TGTGCCACCACCGCTAGCGGCTACAATGAGCAGTTCTTC.

The chain uses TRBV12-3 or TRBV12-4 and TRBJ1-4; no clear D. This CDR3 contains 13 residues. Trimming shortened V by 5 bases and J by 7 bases, and 11 bases separated the two germline ends. CDR3 in amino acids: CASSPPPREKLFF. The CDR3 DNA sequence: TGTGCCAGCAGTCCCCCTCCTCGTGAAAAACTGTTTTTT.

This clonotype was counted ten times or more. The chain combines TRBV6-1 with TRBJ1-4, with 7 bases fitting TRBD1. CDR3 length: 14 amino acids. Germline trimming cut 6 bases from V and 8 bases from J; bases unmatched to any gene: 9. The germline V gene has CDR1 MNHNS and CDR2 SASEGT. The CDR3 DNA reads TGTGCCAGCAGCCTATCGGGACAGCAAGAAAAACTGTTTTTT. Its translation is CASSLSGQQEKLFF.

This clonotype was recorded at least ten times. This chain uses TRBV4-1 with TRBJ1-5; 10 positions agree with TRBD1. Trimming removed 3 bases from V and 3 bases from J; junction bases left unmatched: 5. The CDR3 runs 16 residues. The germline CDR1 and CDR2 sequences are MGHRA and YSYEKL. The CDR3 sequence is CASSQGQGRSNQPQHF. In DNA form, the CDR3 reads TGCGCCAGCAGCCAGGGACAGGGGCGTTCCAATCAGCCCCAGCATTTT.

This clonotype was counted at least ten times. V and J are TRBV9 and TRBJ2-1; TRBD2 aligns across 14 bases. CDR3 length: 14 amino acids. V gave up 4 bases and J gave up 8 bases; unmatched junction bases: 2. Per the germline V gene, CDR1 is SGDLS and CDR2 is YYNGEE. For the CDR3, the DNA is TGTGCCAGCAGCCGGGGACTAGCGGGAGATGAGCAGTTCTTC. Its translation: CASSRGLAGDEQFF. The full variable domain, rest sourced from reference TRBV9 and TRBJ2-1, is DSGVTQTPKHLITATGQRVTLRCSPRSGDLSVYWYQQSLDQGLQFLIQYYNGEERAKGNILERFSAQQFPDLHSELNLSSLELGDSALYFCASSRGLAGDEQFFGPGTRLTVL.

This clonotype was counted many times. V usage is TRBV20-1 and J usage is TRBJ2-3; D may be TRBD2 (6 bases). The V gene lost 1 base and the J gene lost 0 bases, with 17 bases spanning the gap. The CDR3 length is 17 residues. Germline V gene data show CDR1 as DFQATT and CDR2 as SNEGSKA (reference sequence). The DNA for the CDR3 is TGCAGTGCTAGAGGGGTGGGACTTCGGTGGAGCACAGATACGCAGTATTTT. Translated: CSARGVGLRWSTDTQYF.

This chain joins TRBV7-6 and TRBJ2-5, with 8 bases matching TRBD1. CDR3 length equals 17 residues. Germline V gene sequence: CDR1 SGHVS, CDR2 FNYEAQ. With V trimmed by 1 base and J by 5 bases, 12 bases remained unmatched. As DNA, the CDR3 is TGTGCCAGCAGCTTAGAGGGGGCAGGGGGCTTCGGGGAGACCCAGTACTTC. This gives the protein CASSLEGAGGFGETQYF. Variable domain in full (rest from reference TRBV7-6 and TRBJ2-5): GAGVSQSPRYKVTKRGQDVALRCDPISGHVSLYWYRQALGQGPEFLTYFNYEAQQDKSGLPNDRFSAERPEGSISTLTIQRTEQRDSAMYRCASSLEGAGGFGETQYFGPGTRLLVL.

The chain joins TRBV7-8 to TRBJ2-1; TRBD2 is a possible D gene (6 bases). Deletions cut 2 bases from V and 2 bases from J, with 13 bases between. This CDR3 is built from 16 residues. Germline lookup yields CDR1 SGHVS and CDR2 FQNEAQ. The CDR3 DNA sequence: TGTGCCAGCAGCTTAAGGCTTAGCGGAACCTACAATGAGCAGTTCTTC. It translates to CASSLRLSGTYNEQFF.

This clonotype was detected ten times or more. The chain combines TRBV27 with TRBJ1-1, with D tentatively TRBD1 (6 bases). Germline V lookup: CDR1 MNHEY, CDR2 SMNVEV (reference sequence). CDR3 size: 18 residues. V lost 5 bases and J 0 bases, leaving 22 bases between the germline ends. Here the CDR3 DNA reads TGTGCCAGCAGTCCGAAAAGGGGGGGCACCTTCATGAACACTGAAGCTTTCTTT. Residues: CASSPKRGGTFMNTEAFF.

This clonotype was recorded at least ten times. The rearrangement joins TRBV20-1 to TRBJ2-5; 11 bases agree with TRBD1. Germline lookup yields CDR1 DFQATT and CDR2 SNEGSKA (reference sequence). The CDR3 is 15 residues long. The V segment lost 0 bases and the J segment 1 base; nucleotides outside the gene matches: 1. CDR3 residues: CSAREDRGRQETQYF. The CDR3 bases are TGCAGTGCTAGAGAGGACAGGGGGCGCCAAGAGACCCAGTACTTC.

In this sample, this clonotype turned up a few times. The chain recombines TRBV5-1 with TRBJ1-4; TRBD1 aligns across 7 bases. The J segment lost 7 bases and the V segment lost 4 bases, leaving 7 bases of the junction unmatched. The CDR3 covers 14 residues. CDR1 is SGHRS and CDR2 is YFSETQ in the germline V gene. CDR3 bases: TGCGCCAGCAGCCCGAGAGGGGGCGGTGAAAAACTGTTTTTT. Translating gives CASSPRGGGEKLFF.

At least ten counts were recorded for this clonotype. This rearrangement joins TRBV27 to TRBJ1-5; a possible D gene is TRBD1 (6 bases). V was cut by 2 bases and J by 6 bases, with 11 bases left in between. The germline V gene has CDR1 MNHEY and CDR2 SMNVEV (reference sequence). The CDR3 spans 14 residues. The CDR3 here is CASSLLGGGQPQHF. DNA for the CDR3: TGTGCCAGCAGTTTACTAGGGGGAGGTCAGCCCCAGCATTTT.

Only a few counts were recorded for this clonotype. The CDR3 spells CSAQESGAKTEAFF. The CDR3 region has the DNA TGCAGTGCCCAAGAGTCGGGGGCCAAAACTGAAGCTTTCTTT. The chain links TRBV20-1 to TRBJ1-1, with D possibly TRBD1 on 6 matching bases. Trimming left V 6 bases short and J 5 bases short, with 19 bases between. Germline CDR1 DFQATT, CDR2 SNEGSKA (reference sequence). CDR3 size: 14 residues.

This clonotype was picked up a small number of times. The rearrangement joins TRBV27 to TRBJ1-6, with a tentative D call TRBD1 (5 bases). The V gene lost 6 bases and the J gene lost 6 bases, with 9 bases spanning the gap. The CDR3 runs to 13 residues. From germline, CDR1 is MNHEY and CDR2 SMNVEV (reference sequence). The chain's CDR3 is CASSQRGNSPLHF. In DNA form, the CDR3 reads TGTGCCAGCAGCCAGAGGGGTAATTCACCCCTCCACTTT.

This clonotype has more than one count but fewer than ten. The chain combines TRBV2 with TRBJ1-5; TRBD1 might be the D (5 bases). Trimming cost V 6 bases and J 0 bases, with 12 bases left between them. Germline V CDR1 and CDR2: SNHLY, FYNNEI. The CDR3 extends over 15 amino acids. CDR3 coding DNA: TGTGCCAGCAGGGGGTTGGGGGATAGCAATCAGCCCCAGCATTTT. Its protein is CASRGLGDSNQPQHF.

The chain links TRBV9 to TRBJ1-2, with a possible D match to TRBD1 (6 bases). Trimming removed 3 bases from V and 6 bases from J, with 18 bases in between. CDR3 length: 15 residues. Germline V gene sequence: CDR1 SGDLS, CDR2 YYNGEE. CDR3 bases: TGTGCCAGCAGCGCCAAAGCGTCAGGGGACGATGGCTACACCTTC. Translating gives CASSAKASGDDGYTF.

Many counts were recorded for this clonotype. V usage is TRBV14 and J usage is TRBJ2-1; 11 bases are a match to TRBD2. Germline CDR1 is SGHDN and CDR2 is FVKESK. V shed 1 base, J shed 7 bases, and the junction held 3 bases outside the gene matches. This CDR3 has 15 amino acids. The CDR3 nucleotides read TGTGCCAGCAGCCAAGTAGCGGGAGGGCTAAATGAGCAGTTCTTC. It yields the protein CASSQVAGGLNEQFF.

This clonotype appeared many times. This chain uses TRBV20-1 with TRBJ2-7, with 10 nucleotides matching TRBD2. With V trimmed by 1 base and J by 3 bases, 3 bases remained unmatched. This CDR3 contains 14 residues. Germline CDR1 and CDR2: DFQATT and SNEGSKA (reference sequence). In DNA form, the CDR3 reads TGCAGTGCTAGAGTAGCGGGAGGTATCTACGAGCAGTACTTC. It specifies CSARVAGGIYEQYF.

This clonotype has just a few counts. The chain links TRBV10-3 to TRBJ1-5, with D possibly matching TRBD1 (5 bases). The CDR3 spans 13 residues. Between the trimmed V and J ends, which lost 6 bases and 9 bases, there was a span of 15 bases. Germline CDR1 is ENHRY and CDR2 is SYGVKD. CDR3 DNA sequence: TGTGCCATCAGGCCGGGACCGGGTCCGCCCCAGCATTTT. Its translation: CAIRPGPGPPQHF.

This clonotype was detected ten times or more. V usage is TRBV15 and J usage is TRBJ1-3; D might be TRBD1 (6 bases). The CDR3 runs 14 residues. Germline lookup yields CDR1 LNHNV and CDR2 YYDKDF (reference sequence). V lost 5 bases and J 1 base, leaving 9 bases between the germline ends. The CDR3 coding sequence is TGTGCCACCAGCCCCAGGGGTTCTGGAAACACCATATATTTT. This sequence encodes CATSPRGSGNTIYF.

The CDR3 sequence is CASSLAWTEAFF. The CDR3 nucleotides read TGTGCCAGCAGCTTAGCATGGACTGAAGCTTTCTTT. The chain links TRBV7-9 to TRBJ1-1; D not certain. Germline CDR1 SEHNR, CDR2 FQNEAQ (reference sequence). The CDR3 loop spans 12 amino acids. The V and J ends lost 0 bases and 5 bases respectively, with 4 bases between them.